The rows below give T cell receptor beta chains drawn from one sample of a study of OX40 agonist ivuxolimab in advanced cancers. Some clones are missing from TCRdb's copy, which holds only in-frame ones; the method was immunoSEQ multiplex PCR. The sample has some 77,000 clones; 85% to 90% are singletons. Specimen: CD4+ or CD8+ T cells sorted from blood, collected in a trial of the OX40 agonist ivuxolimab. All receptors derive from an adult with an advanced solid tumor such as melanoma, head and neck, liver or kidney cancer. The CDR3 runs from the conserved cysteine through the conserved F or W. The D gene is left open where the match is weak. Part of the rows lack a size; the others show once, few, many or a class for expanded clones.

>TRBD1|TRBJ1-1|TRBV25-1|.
CASSEYPGQVMGTEAFF
TGTGCCAGCAGTGAATATCCGGGACAGGTAATGGGGACTGAAGCTTTCTTT
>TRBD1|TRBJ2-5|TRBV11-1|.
CASSLARGRGETQYF
TGTGCCAGCAGCTTAGCGAGGGGGCGAGGGGAGACCCAGTACTTC
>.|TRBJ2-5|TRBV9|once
CASSVSASQETQYF
TGTGCCAGCAGCGTCTCCGCGAGTCAAGAGACCCAGTACTTC
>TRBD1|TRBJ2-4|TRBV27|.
CASINRGNSSFNLAKNIQYF
TGTGCCAGCATTAACAGGGGAAATAGTTCCTTTAATCTAGCCAAAAACATTCAGTACTTC
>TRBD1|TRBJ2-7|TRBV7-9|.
CASSTPRDSYEQYF
TGTGCCAGCAGCACACCCCGGGACAGCTACGAGCAGTACTTC
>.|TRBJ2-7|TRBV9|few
CASSVRVAADEQYF
TGTGCCAGCAGCGTAAGGGTCGCGGCGGACGAGCAGTACTTC
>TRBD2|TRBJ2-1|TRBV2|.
CAVSGTSSYNEQFF
TGTGCCGTATCCGGGACTAGCTCCTACAATGAGCAGTTCTTC
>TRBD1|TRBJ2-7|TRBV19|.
CASSGTGSYEQYF
TGTGCCAGCTCCGGGACAGGGTCCTACGAGCAGTACTTC
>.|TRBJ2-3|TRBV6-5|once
CASSAQYF
TGTGCCAGCTCGGCGCAGTATTTT
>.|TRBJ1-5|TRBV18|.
CASSPGPISARVEPQHF
TGTGCCAGCTCACCAGGACCTATATCAGCCCGCGTCGAGCCCCAGCATTTT
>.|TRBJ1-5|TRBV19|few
CASRARRLDDSNQPQHF
TGTGCCAGTAGGGCCCGCAGACTGGATGATAGCAATCAGCCCCAGCATTTT
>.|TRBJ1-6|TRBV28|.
CASTRGFNSPLHF
TGTGCCAGCACCCGGGGTTTTAATTCACCCCTCCACTTT
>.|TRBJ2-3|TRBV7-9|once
CASSLQYRSGTDTQYF
TGTGCCAGCAGCTTACAGTATAGGTCGGGCACAGATACGCAGTATTTT
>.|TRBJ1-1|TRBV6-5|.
CASSNPGEEAFF
TGTGCCAGCAGTAACCCAGGGGAGGAAGCTTTCTTT
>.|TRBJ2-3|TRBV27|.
CASTSRTGGDTQYF
TGTGCCAGCACCTCGCGGACTGGAGGAGATACGCAGTATTTT
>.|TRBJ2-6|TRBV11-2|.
CASSSNPSGANVLTF
TGTGCCAGCAGCTCTAACCCCTCTGGGGCCAACGTCCTGACTTTC
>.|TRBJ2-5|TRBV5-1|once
CASSLVSAQETQYF
TGCGCCAGCAGCTTGGTGTCAGCACAAGAGACCCAGTACTTC
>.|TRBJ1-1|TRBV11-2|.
CASSTALMNTEAFF
TGTGCCAGCAGCACCGCCCTCATGAACACTGAAGCTTTCTTT
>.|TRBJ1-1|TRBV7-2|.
CASSGRLNTEAFF
TGTGCCAGCAGCGGACGGCTGAACACTGAAGCTTTCTTT
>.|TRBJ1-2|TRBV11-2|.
CASSLLSGTNNYGYTF
TGTGCCAGCAGCTTATTGAGCGGGACAAACAACTATGGCTACACCTTC
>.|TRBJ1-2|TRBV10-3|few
CAISERGYGYTF
TGTGCCATCAGTGAGAGGGGGTATGGCTACACCTTC
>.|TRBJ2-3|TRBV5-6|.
CASSFGGTAGYTQYF
TGTGCCAGCAGCTTCGGGGGCACGGCGGGGTATACGCAGTATTTT
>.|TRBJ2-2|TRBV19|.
CASSLRDLNTGELFF
TGTGCCAGTAGTCTCCGGGACTTGAACACCGGGGAGCTGTTTTTT
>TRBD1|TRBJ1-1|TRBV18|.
CASSPRTGDTEAFF
TGTGCCAGCTCACCACGGACAGGGGACACTGAAGCTTTCTTT
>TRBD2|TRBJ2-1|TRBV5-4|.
CASSPGLAGVFEQFF
TGTGCCAGCAGCCCGGGACTAGCGGGAGTTTTTGAGCAGTTCTTC
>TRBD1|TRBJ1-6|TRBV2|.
CASSVGGTGVSPLHF
TGTGCCAGCAGTGTGGGGGGGACAGGGGTCTCACCCCTCCACTTT
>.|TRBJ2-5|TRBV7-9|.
CASSSQETQYF
TGTGCCAGCAGCTCACAAGAGACCCAGTACTTC
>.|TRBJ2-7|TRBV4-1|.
CASSQEGRGRHYEQYF
TGCGCCAGCAGCCAAGAAGGTAGGGGCAGACACTACGAGCAGTACTTC
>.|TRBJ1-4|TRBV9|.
CASSPHIGATNEKLFF
TGTGCCAGCAGCCCCCACATTGGAGCAACTAATGAAAAACTGTTTTTT
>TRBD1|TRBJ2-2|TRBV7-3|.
CASSLNGQGNTGELFF
TGTGCCAGCAGCTTAAATGGACAGGGGAACACCGGGGAGCTGTTTTTT
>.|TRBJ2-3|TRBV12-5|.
CASGLGGAQRTDTQYF
TGTGCTAGTGGTTTAGGTGGGGCGCAGAGGACAGATACGCAGTATTTT
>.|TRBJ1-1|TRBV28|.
CASSFSTPGGGNTEAFF
TGTGCCAGCAGTTTTTCGACCCCGGGGGGTGGAAACACTGAAGCTTTCTTT
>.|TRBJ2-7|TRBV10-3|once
CAISESQGSEQYF
TGTGCCATCAGTGAGTCTCAGGGTTCCGAGCAGTACTTC
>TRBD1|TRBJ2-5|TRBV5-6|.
CASSDRVEETQYF
TGTGCCAGCAGCGACAGGGTGGAGGAGACCCAGTACTTC
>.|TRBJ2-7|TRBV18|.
CASSLGEGNKEQYF
TGTGCCAGCTCACTAGGTGAGGGGAATAAGGAGCAGTACTTC
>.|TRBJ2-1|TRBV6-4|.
CASSPDAVSYNEQFF
TGTGCCAGCAGTCCCGATGCGGTCTCCTACAATGAGCAGTTCTTC
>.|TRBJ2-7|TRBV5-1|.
CASSFDGYEQYF
TGCGCCAGCAGCTTCGACGGATACGAGCAGTACTTC
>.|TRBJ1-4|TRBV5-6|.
CASSLGAPVTTNEKLFF
TGTGCCAGCAGCTTGGGGGCGCCGGTTACAACTAATGAAAAACTGTTTTTT
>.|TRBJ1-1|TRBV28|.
CASSDLQARTEAFF
TGTGCCAGCAGTGATCTGCAGGCGAGAACTGAAGCTTTCTTT
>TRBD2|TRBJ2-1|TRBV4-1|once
CASSQDRLAGAPGEQFF
TGCGCCAGCAGCCAAGATAGGCTAGCGGGGGCCCCTGGGGAGCAGTTCTTC
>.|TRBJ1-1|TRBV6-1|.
CASSFKPGFGTEAFF
TGTGCCAGCAGTTTCAAACCGGGTTTCGGCACTGAAGCTTTCTTT
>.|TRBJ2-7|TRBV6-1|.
CASTLGAPYEQYF
TGTGCCAGTACCCTGGGGGCTCCCTACGAGCAGTACTTC
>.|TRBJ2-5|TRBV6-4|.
CASSEEGKSRETQYF
TGTGCCAGCAGTGAGGAGGGTAAGTCTCGGGAGACCCAGTACTTC
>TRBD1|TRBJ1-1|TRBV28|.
CASRTGEITEAFF
TGTGCCAGCAGGACAGGGGAAATCACTGAAGCTTTCTTT
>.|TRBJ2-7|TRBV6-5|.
CASSSSPYEQYF
TGTGCCAGCAGTTCCAGCCCCTACGAGCAGTACTTC
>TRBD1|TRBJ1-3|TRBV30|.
CAWGTGGAGNTIYF
TGTGCCTGGGGGACAGGGGGCGCCGGAAACACCATATATTTT
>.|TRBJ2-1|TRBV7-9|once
CASSLAGPLNLDEQFF
TGTGCCAGCAGCTTAGCTGGACCCCTTAACCTCGATGAGCAGTTCTTC
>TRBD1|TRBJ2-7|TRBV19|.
CASSIRDRGYDYEQYF
TGTGCCAGTAGTATTCGTGACAGGGGCTATGACTACGAGCAGTACTTC
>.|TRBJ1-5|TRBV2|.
CASSRGDSNQPQHF
TGTGCCAGCAGTCGAGGGGATAGCAATCAGCCCCAGCATTTT
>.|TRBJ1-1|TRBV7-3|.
CASSLGGFDTEAFF
TGTGCCAGCAGCCTAGGAGGGTTTGACACTGAAGCTTTCTTT
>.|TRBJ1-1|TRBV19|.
CASLPRGMNTEAFF
TGTGCCAGCCTTCCTCGGGGCATGAACACTGAAGCTTTCTTT
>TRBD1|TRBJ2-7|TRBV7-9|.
CASSFGTGGAEQYF
TGTGCCAGCAGCTTCGGGACAGGGGGCGCCGAGCAGTACTTC
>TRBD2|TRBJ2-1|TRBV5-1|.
CASSGGLEGSEQFF
TGCGCCAGCAGCGGGGGACTAGAGGGCAGTGAGCAGTTCTTC
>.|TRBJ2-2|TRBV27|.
CASSLWGTGELFF
TGTGCCAGCAGTTTATGGGGGACCGGGGAGCTGTTTTTT
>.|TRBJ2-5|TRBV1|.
CTSSQARTSGGALETQYF
TGCACCAGCAGCCAAGCCCGGACTAGCGGGGGGGCCTTAGAGACCCAGTACTTC
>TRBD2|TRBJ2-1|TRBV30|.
CALGTSGVSSYNEQFF
TGTGCCCTCGGGACTAGCGGGGTCAGCTCCTACAATGAGCAGTTCTTC